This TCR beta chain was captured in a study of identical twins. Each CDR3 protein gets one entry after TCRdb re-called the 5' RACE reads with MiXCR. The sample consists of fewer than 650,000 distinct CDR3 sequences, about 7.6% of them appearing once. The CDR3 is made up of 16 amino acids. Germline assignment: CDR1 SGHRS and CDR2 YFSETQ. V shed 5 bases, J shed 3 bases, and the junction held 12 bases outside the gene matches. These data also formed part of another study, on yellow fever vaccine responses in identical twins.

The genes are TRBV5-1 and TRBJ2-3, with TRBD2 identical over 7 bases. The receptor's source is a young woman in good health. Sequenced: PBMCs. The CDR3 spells CASSPPLAGETDTQYF. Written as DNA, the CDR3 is TGCGCCAGCAGTCCGCCCTTGGCGGGAGAAACAGATACGCAGTATTTT.